Listed below are T cell receptor beta chains from one sample, sequenced in a study of blood T cell repertoires in COVID-19. Clones were read by immunoSEQ multiplex PCR, and TCRdb kept only the in-frame ones, dropping some. In the table there are approximately 250,000 clones, over 80% of which are singletons. The sample consisted of peripheral blood. The receptors were sampled from a woman in her thirties or forties who had recovered from COVID-19. Each CDR3 is given with its conserved first and last residue. Each record gives: D gene, V gene, J gene, clone size, CDR3 protein, CDR3 DNA. D genes are given only for firm matches. The size of a clone is reported for some rows only, either as once, few or many, or as a class for expanded clones.

D: TRBD1; V: TRBV5-1; J: TRBJ1-6; size: NA; CDR3: CASSLAFRTGEVDSPLHF; DNA: TGCGCCAGCAGCTTGGCTTTTAGGACAGGGGAGGTTGATTCACCCCTCCACTTT
D: TRBD1; V: TRBV2; J: TRBJ1-4; size: NA; CDR3: CAGNRDRGVSGEKLFF; DNA: TGTGCCGGGAACCGGGACAGGGGGGTATCAGGGGAAAAACTGTTTTTT
D: NA; V: TRBV5-6; J: TRBJ2-7; size: NA; CDR3: CASSIDRHEQYF; DNA: TGTGCCAGCAGCATTGACAGGCACGAGCAGTACTTC
D: NA; V: TRBV6-1; J: TRBJ1-2; size: NA; CDR3: CASSDPDSPDGYTF; DNA: TGTGCCAGCAGTGACCCGGACAGCCCGGATGGCTACACCTTC
D: TRBD1; V: TRBV12-3/TRBV12-4; J: TRBJ1-5; size: NA; CDR3: CASSLAGGQPQHF; DNA: TGTGCCAGCAGTTTGGCAGGGGGTCAGCCCCAGCATTTT
D: TRBD1; V: TRBV6-2/TRBV6-3; J: TRBJ1-4; size: NA; CDR3: CASSGTGIPKLFF; DNA: TGTGCCAGCAGTGGGACAGGGATCCCAAAACTGTTTTTT
D: NA; V: TRBV7-9; J: TRBJ2-2; size: few; CDR3: CASSPRGKYTGELFF; DNA: TGTGCCAGCAGCCCCCGGGGTAAATACACCGGGGAGCTGTTTTTT
D: TRBD1; V: TRBV19; J: TRBJ1-1; size: NA; CDR3: CASETGYTAEAFF; DNA: TGTGCCAGTGAGACAGGGTATACGGCTGAAGCTTTCTTT
D: NA; V: TRBV5-1; J: TRBJ1-1; size: NA; CDR3: CASSFGQSYTEAFF; DNA: TGCGCCAGCAGCTTCGGACAGTCCTACACTGAAGCTTTCTTT
D: NA; V: TRBV9; J: TRBJ2-7; size: NA; CDR3: CASSVIQCEQYF; DNA: TGTGCCAGCAGCGTAATACAGTGCGAGCAGTACTTC
D: TRBD2; V: TRBV19; J: TRBJ2-7; size: many; CDR3: CASRRGAGGTNEQYF; DNA: TGTGCCAGTAGAAGAGGGGCGGGGGGCACCAACGAGCAGTACTTC
D: NA; V: TRBV7-9; J: TRBJ2-7; size: NA; CDR3: CASGLGGSSREQYF; DNA: TGTGCCAGCGGCCTAGGCGGCTCATCTCGCGAGCAGTACTTC
D: NA; V: TRBV6-6; J: TRBJ2-3; size: NA; CDR3: CASSYPQYGTDTQYF; DNA: TGTGCCAGCAGTTACCCTCAGTACGGCACAGATACGCAGTATTTT
D: TRBD1; V: TRBV18; J: TRBJ1-2; size: once; CDR3: CASSPGTTGVSYGYTF; DNA: TGTGCCAGCTCACCAGGGACGACAGGGGTATCCTATGGCTACACCTTC
D: TRBD1; V: TRBV3-1/TRBV3-2; J: TRBJ1-2; size: NA; CDR3: CASSNTGTAYGYTF; DNA: TGTGCCAGCAGCAACACCGGGACAGCATATGGCTACACCTTC
D: TRBD2; V: TRBV7-6; J: TRBJ2-2; size: NA; CDR3: CASSLTSGGTNTGELFF; DNA: TGTGCCAGCAGTCTGACTAGCGGGGGGACGAACACCGGGGAGCTGTTTTTT
D: NA; V: TRBV10-3; J: TRBJ2-1; size: NA; CDR3: CAISGIQGNEQFF; DNA: TGTGCCATCAGTGGAATACAGGGAAATGAGCAGTTCTTC
D: NA; V: TRBV9; J: TRBJ1-6; size: NA; CDR3: CASSVIEVSSYNSPLHF; DNA: TGTGCCAGCAGCGTAATAGAAGTTAGCTCCTATAATTCACCCCTCCACTTT
D: TRBD1; V: TRBV25-1; J: TRBJ2-5; size: NA; CDR3: CASRDRVNQETQYF; DNA: TGTGCCAGCAGGGACAGGGTGAACCAAGAGACCCAGTACTTC
D: NA; V: TRBV18; J: TRBJ2-7; size: few; CDR3: CASSPQRGSYEQYF; DNA: TGTGCCAGCTCACCTCAACGGGGGTCCTACGAGCAGTACTTC
D: TRBD1; V: TRBV28; J: TRBJ2-2; size: NA; CDR3: CASSTGTGPGELFF; DNA: TGTGCCAGCAGTACAGGGACAGGGCCCGGGGAGCTGTTTTTT
D: NA; V: TRBV19; J: TRBJ1-2; size: NA; CDR3: CASSMRQVYGYTF; DNA: TGTGCCAGTAGTATGAGACAGGTCTATGGCTACACCTTC
D: NA; V: TRBV2; J: TRBJ2-7; size: NA; CDR3: CASKQGEVYEQYF; DNA: TGTGCCAGCAAGCAGGGGGAGGTCTACGAGCAGTACTTC